A single count supports the clone carrying this T cell receptor beta chain. Its antigen is not identified. The sample belongs to a study of a mutant IDH1 vaccine in newly diagnosed glioma. The CDR3 has 15 amino acids. Time point: week 23, last vaccination. With topical imiquimod, each dose of the vaccine consisted of 300 ug of mutant IDH1 20-mer peptide. The method was immunoSEQ multiplex PCR; TCRdb's version includes in-frame clones alone and lacks a portion of them. Of tens of thousands of clones listed, 80% are singletons. The sample consisted of PBMCs, taken from a glioma patient whose treatment included an IDH1 peptide vaccine. This chain joins TRBV21-1 and TRBJ1-6; TRBD1, the D gene given by the table, was not confirmed from the DNA. TRBV21-1 is listed as a pseudogene. The receptor was isolated from a man between 35 and 55 years old with glioma. CDR3 region: CASSKQGEYNSPLHF. The CDR3 coding sequence is TGTGCCAGCAGCAAACAGGGCGAGTATAATTCACCCCTCCACTTT.